What follows are 15 T cell receptor beta chains derived from one specimen sequenced in a study of CD8+ T cells in alopecia areata (dated by TCRdb to 2016 to 2019). Per the publication, the time point label means: roughly 26 weeks on oral tofacitinib. The sample's treatment or condition, from its label and the paper: oral pan-JAK inhibitor, 5-10 mg twice daily. The library was prepared using the immunoSEQ multiplex PCR assay. To provide template for TCR sequencing, every sample had RNA extracted and reverse transcribed into cDNA. This is the immuneACCESS table as TCRdb keeps it, with only in-frame sequences that have V and J called. A part of the clones is gone; compared with another copy, unresolved V genes explain less than half, and the rest is unexplained. The sample contains around 180,000 clones, roughly 66% of them found a single time. The top ten clones comprise 0.95% to 1.1% of the sample.

The material sequenced was CD4+ T cells sorted from blood, taken at week 24, from a patient treated with tofacitinib. The receptors here all came from a human donor with alopecia areata.

This clone was seen a single time. The V and J genes are TRBV5-6 and TRBJ1-2, with D uncertain. Trimming shortened V by 2 bases and J by 3 bases, and 8 bases separated the two germline ends. The germline V gene encodes CDR1 SGHDT and CDR2 YYEEEE. The CDR3 contains 13 residues. The CDR3 DNA is TGTGCCAGCAGCTTTCGTTCGGACTATGGCTACACCTTC. Translation: CASSFRSDYGYTF.

The chain is built from TRBV5-6 and TRBJ1-2; 8 bases agree with TRBD1. This CDR3 contains 16 residues. The ends lost 2 bases at V and 2 bases at J; junction bases unmatched: 8. In germline, CDR1 is SGHDT, CDR2 YYEEEE. CDR3 sequence: CASSLIDRGDNYGYTF. In DNA, the CDR3 is TGTGCCAGCAGCTTAATCGACAGGGGAGACAACTATGGCTACACCTTC.

The V gene is TRBV29-1, the J gene TRBJ2-5, with 14 bases matching TRBD2. The J call may be in error: the DNA end matches TRBJ2-7 better. The CDR3 length is 14 residues. In germline, CDR1 is SQVTM, CDR2 ANQGSEA. The CDR3 region has the DNA TGCAGCGTTGGACTAGCGGGGGGGCCCTACGAGCAGTACTTC. Protein sequence: CSVGLAGGPYEQYF.

This chain links TRBV9 with TRBJ2-5; TRBD2 aligns across 7 bases. The CDR3 consists of 15 residues. With 3 bases clipped from V and 3 bases from J, the junction kept 8 bases outside the gene matches. Germline CDR1 reads SGDLS; CDR2 reads YYNGEE. The CDR3 protein is CASSGGLVAKETQYF. Written as DNA, the CDR3 is TGTGCCAGCAGCGGAGGACTAGTCGCCAAAGAGACCCAGTACTTC. Filled out from reference TRBV9 and TRBJ2-5, the complete variable domain reads DSGVTQTPKHLITATGQRVTLRCSPRSGDLSVYWYQQSLDQGLQFLIQYYNGEERAKGNILERFSAQQFPDLHSELNLSSLELGDSALYFCASSGGLVAKETQYFGPGTRLLVL.

The V gene is TRBV9, the J gene TRBJ2-2; TRBD2 agrees at 9 bases. The trim removed 0 bases at V and 3 bases at J, leaving 3 bases unmatched. This CDR3 contains 16 residues. Germline lookup yields CDR1 SGDLS and CDR2 YYNGEE. In nucleotides, the CDR3 is TGTGCCAGCAGCGTAGAAGCGGGGGGATACACCGGGGAGCTGTTTTTT. Residues: CASSVEAGGYTGELFF. The full variable domain, completed using reference TRBV9 and TRBJ2-2, is DSGVTQTPKHLITATGQRVTLRCSPRSGDLSVYWYQQSLDQGLQFLIQYYNGEERAKGNILERFSAQQFPDLHSELNLSSLELGDSALYFCASSVEAGGYTGELFFGEGSRLTVL.

There are a few counts of this clone. The J gene is TRBJ2-7, the V gene TRBV5-6; D is perhaps TRBD1 or TRBD2 (5 bases each). The CDR3 runs 14 residues. Germline CDR1 SGHDT, CDR2 YYEEEE. The V and J ends lost 4 bases and 4 bases respectively, with 15 bases between them. CDR3 DNA: TGTGCCAGCAGCCCGGGACCGACCCCTTACGAGCAGTACTTC. It is translated as CASSPGPTPYEQYF.

Details on this clone: This CDR3 is also generated by other DNA sequences in the sample. The chain is built from TRBV7-2 and TRBJ2-3; D not certain. This CDR3 has 11 amino acids. V was cut by 5 bases and J by 2 bases, with 2 bases left in between. Germline V lookup: CDR1 SGHTA, CDR2 FQGNSA. Here the CDR3 reads CASSATDTQYF. The CDR3 DNA reads as TGTGCCAGCAGCGCCACAGATACGCAGTATTTT. The full variable domain, its missing parts supplied by reference TRBV7-2 and TRBJ2-3, is GAGVSQSPSNKVTEKGKDVELRCDPISGHTALYWYRQSLGQGLEFLIYFQGNSAPDKSGLPSDRFSAERTGGSVSTLTIQRTQQEDSAVYLCASSATDTQYFGPGTRLTVL.

In its sample, this clone was seen once. This sequence joins TRBV15 and TRBJ2-1; D gene uncertain. V was pared by 5 bases and J by 1 base, with 0 bases between. The CDR3 has 11 amino acids. The germline V gene encodes CDR1 LNHNV and CDR2 YYDKDF (reference sequence). CDR3 loop: CATSSYNEQFF. The CDR3 DNA reads as TGTGCCACCAGCTCCTACAATGAGCAGTTCTTC.

The V call is TRBV5-1, the J call TRBJ2-7, with 10 nucleotides matching TRBD2. Per germline, CDR1 SGHRS and CDR2 YFSETQ. V gave up 3 bases and J gave up 4 bases; unmatched junction bases: 10. This CDR3 is built from 16 residues. The DNA for the CDR3 is TGCGCCAGCAGCTGGACCGGGACTAGCGTTTTATACGAGCAGTACTTC. It encodes CASSWTGTSVLYEQYF.

This chain joins TRBV15 and TRBJ1-5; D call uncertain. The CDR3 is 15 amino acids. Germline V gene lookup returns CDR1 LNHNV and CDR2 YYDKDF (reference sequence). The germline V and J ends were trimmed by 4 bases and 5 bases, with 15 bases remaining between them. The CDR3 reads CATSTQGRGDQPQHF. As DNA, the CDR3 is TGTGCCACCAGCACCCAAGGACGGGGAGATCAGCCCCAGCATTTT.

The V gene is TRBV4-2, the J gene TRBJ1-5; no firm D call. The length of the CDR3 is 14 residues. V shed 1 base and J shed 3 bases, with 7 bases lying between them. Germline CDR1 LGHNA, CDR2 YNFKEQ. CDR3 in amino acids: CASSQGQINQPQHF. DNA of the CDR3: TGTGCCAGCAGCCAAGGGCAGATCAATCAGCCCCAGCATTTT.

This clone was detected a few times. The chain joins TRBV5-1 to TRBJ2-7; D perhaps matches TRBD2 (6 bases). The CDR3 covers 15 residues. CDR1 and CDR2 from the germline V gene are SGHRS and YFSETQ. Trimming pared 0 bases from V and 2 bases from J, leaving 12 bases between. This chain's CDR3 is CASSLDASAAYEQYF. CDR3 bases: TGCGCCAGCAGCTTGGATGCTAGCGCCGCCTACGAGCAGTACTTC.

This chain joins TRBV30 and TRBJ1-2; D may be TRBD1 (5 bases). The V gene lost 0 bases and the J gene lost 2 bases, with 10 bases spanning the gap. Germline CDR1 reads GTSNPN; CDR2 reads SVGIG (reference sequence). This CDR3 contains 14 residues. CDR3 nucleotides: TGTGCCTGGAGTGTATCCAGGGCGAACTATGGCTACACCTTC. Translation gives CAWSVSRANYGYTF. Full variable domain (remainder filled in from reference TRBV30 and TRBJ1-2): SQTIHQWPATLVQPVGSPLSLECTVEGTSNPNLYWYRQAAGRGLQLLFYSVGIGQISSEVPQNLSASRPQDRQFILSSKKLLLSDSGFYLCAWSVSRANYGYTFGSGTRLTVV.

This chain uses TRBV2 with TRBJ2-2; a possible D gene is TRBD2 (5 bases). V was shortened by 2 bases and J by 4 bases, with 11 bases between the two germline ends. The CDR3 runs 15 residues. Germline CDR1 reads SNHLY; CDR2 reads FYNNEI. This CDR3 is CASSEHSGGTGELFF. CDR3 bases: TGTGCCAGCAGTGAACACTCAGGAGGCACCGGGGAGCTGTTTTTT.

The rearrangement uses TRBV29-1 and TRBJ2-5; weak D call: TRBD1 (6 bases). CDR1 is SQVTM and CDR2 is ANQGSEA in the germline V gene. The CDR3 has 14 residues. V was pared by 7 bases and J by 2 bases, with 17 bases between. The CDR3 nucleotides are TGCAGCGGTTCCGAGTTGACAGGACAAGAGACCCAGTACTTC. This gives the protein CSGSELTGQETQYF.